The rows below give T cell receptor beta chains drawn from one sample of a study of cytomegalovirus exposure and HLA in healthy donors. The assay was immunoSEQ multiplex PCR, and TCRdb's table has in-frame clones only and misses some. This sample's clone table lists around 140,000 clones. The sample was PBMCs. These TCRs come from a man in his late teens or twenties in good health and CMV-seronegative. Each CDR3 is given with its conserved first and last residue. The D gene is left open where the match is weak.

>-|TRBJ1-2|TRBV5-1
CASSSDRGYTF
TGCGCCAGCAGCTCGGACAGAGGCTACACCTTC
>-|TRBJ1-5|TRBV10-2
CASSGILQPQHF
TGCGCCAGCAGTGGTATATTGCAGCCCCAGCATTTT
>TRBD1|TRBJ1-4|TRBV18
CASSPGQESEKLFF
TGTGCCAGCTCACCTGGACAGGAAAGTGAAAAACTGTTTTTT
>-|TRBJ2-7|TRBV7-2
CASSGGINIYEQYF
TGTGCCAGTAGCGGCGGGATAAATATCTACGAGCAGTACTTC
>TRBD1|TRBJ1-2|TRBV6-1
CASSEAWGDSPYTF
TGTGCCAGCAGTGAAGCATGGGGGGACAGCCCCTACACCTTC
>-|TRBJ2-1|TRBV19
CASSRPNAGTVSNEQFF
TGTGCCAGTAGTAGACCAAATGCGGGGACAGTCAGCAATGAGCAGTTCTTC
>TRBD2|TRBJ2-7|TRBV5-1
CASSSGTSSYEQYF
TGCGCCAGCAGCTCCGGGACTAGCTCCTACGAGCAGTACTTC
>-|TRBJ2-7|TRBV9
CASSVIYEQYF
TGTGCCAGCAGCGTTATATACGAGCAGTACTTC
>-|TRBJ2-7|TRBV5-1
CASSLDASSYEQYF
TGCGCCAGCAGCTTGGATGCCAGCTCCTACGAGCAGTACTTC
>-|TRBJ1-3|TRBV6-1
CASSEVRGNTIYF
TGTGCCAGCAGTGAAGTCAGAGGAAACACCATATATTTT